This T cell receptor beta chain comes out of a study of tissue T cells after allogeneic stem cell transplantation. In the case of this clone: The germline and genes are mouse ones. The DNA ends 1 residue before the CDR3 does, and the rest of the CDR3 is filled in from the germline J gene.

Libraries were prepared by immunoSEQ multiplex PCR; TCRdb keeps only in-frame clonotypes and omits some of them. The sample contains 45,000 to 50,000 clones, 73% of which appear only once. This CDR3 contains 15 residues. The germline V gene has CDR1 NNHNN and CDR2 SYGAGS (reference sequence). V lost 0 bases and J 0 bases, leaving 9 bases between the germline ends. This TCR was recovered from a pool of C57BL/6 mice in good health. Sequenced sample: sorted cells pooled from one or two spleens. V gene TRBV13-2 combines with J gene TRBJ1-2, with a tentative D call TRBD1 (6 bases). The CDR3 bases that were read are TGTGCCAGCGGTGATGCCGGGACAACAAACTCCGACTACACC. Amino acids: CASGDAGTTNSDYT. The whole CDR3 sequence is CASGDAGTTNSDYTF.